This TCR beta chain is from a study of blood T cells in healthy people across ages. Then a second PCR, running roughly 6 to 11 cycles, was carried out with a sample-barcoded 5' primer and a J-beta primer mix. Using its own MiXCR run on the 5' RACE reads, TCRdb lists one record per CDR3 protein. The repertoire holds hundreds of thousands of distinct CDR3 sequences, roughly three fifths seen once, with about 26% in the top ten. Deletions cut 7 bases from V and 1 base from J, with 10 bases between. The CDR3 has 13 amino acids. Germline loops: CDR1 SGHNT, CDR2 YENEEA. This clonotype originated in a man aged 35 to 55 in good health. The sequencing sample was made of blood. The chain uses TRBV11-3 and TRBJ1-2; maybe TRBD1 (6 bases). CDR3 residues: CASKDRLNYGYTF. The DNA of the CDR3 is TGTGCCAGCAAGGACAGACTTAACTATGGCTACACCTTC.